The text below deals with one TCR beta chain. Its antigen is still unknown. Trimming pared 5 bases from V and 3 bases from J, leaving 13 bases between. CDR1 SEHNR and CDR2 FQNEAQ come from the germline V gene (reference sequence). The CDR3 length is 14 residues. Naive CD8 populations comprised CD45RO-negative cells positively selected for CCR7, excluding terminally differentiated effector memory CD45RA+ cells. The data originate from a study of shared clonotypes between healthy human individuals. Method: immunoSEQ multiplex PCR; TCRdb's copy keeps in-frame clones and lacks some. The table includes some 2 million clones, 85% to 95% detected once. Regarding the study as a whole: Clonotype sharing among donors was expected to depend on sequencing depth. It was the non-shared clonotypes that had lower generation probabilities than clonotypes shared by all four donors.

The chain recombines TRBV7-9 with TRBJ1-1, with D hard to call. The source of this sequence is a young man in good health. Material: naive CD8+ T cells sorted from blood. The CDR3 here is CASSIVLGDTEAFF. The CDR3 DNA sequence: TGTGCCAGCAGCATAGTATTGGGAGACACTGAAGCTTTCTTT. The variable domain in full, with the rest retrieved from reference TRBV7-9 and TRBJ1-1, is DTGVSQNPRHKITKRGQNVTFRCDPISEHNRLYWYRQTLGQGPEFLTYFQNEAQLEKSRLLSDRFSAERPKGSFSTLEIQRTEQGDSAMYLCASSIVLGDTEAFFGQGTRLTVV.